Listed below are T cell receptor beta chains from one sample, sequenced in a study of cytomegalovirus exposure and HLA in healthy donors. Sequenced by immunoSEQ multiplex PCR; TCRdb stores in-frame clones only, minus some. Of 190,000 or so clones listed, approximately 82% are singletons. Sequencing was done on a sample of PBMCs. These receptors were obtained from a woman in her 30s in good health and CMV-seropositive. Both conserved end residues are part of each CDR3. A D gene is named only where the DNA matches it firmly. Size tells how often a clone was seen (once, few, many) or the class of an expanded clone, and some rows leave it out.

TRBJ1-2 | NA | TRBV7-9 | NA | TGTGCCAGCAGCTTCTCACAGGGTGAAGGCTACACCTTC | CASSFSQGEGYTF
TRBJ1-4 | TRBD1 | TRBV5-1 | NA | TGCGCCAGCAGCTTACAGGGGGCCGGGGAAAAACTGTTTTTT | CASSLQGAGEKLFF
TRBJ2-5 | NA | TRBV28 | NA | TGTGCCAGCATCCGGGGTCCTCAAGAGACCCAGTACTTC | CASIRGPQETQYF
TRBJ1-2 | NA | TRBV20-1 | NA | TGCAGTGCGAGTGATAACTATGGCTACACCTTC | CSASDNYGYTF
TRBJ2-2 | TRBD2 | TRBV9 | NA | TGTGCCAGCAGCGTAGTGCCGGCGGGAGGGCGGGACACCGGGGAGCTGTTTTTT | CASSVVPAGGRDTGELFF
TRBJ2-7 | TRBD1 | TRBV5-1 | NA | TGCGCCAGCAGCCCGACAGGGGGCGACTACGAGCAGTACTTC | CASSPTGGDYEQYF
TRBJ1-1 | NA | TRBV2 | NA | TGTGCCAGCAGTCTGACAGTTCCTGAAGCTTTCTTT | CASSLTVPEAFF
TRBJ2-7 | TRBD1 | TRBV6-5 | NA | TGTGCCAGCAGTTACGGGACAGAGATCTACGAGCAGTACTTC | CASSYGTEIYEQYF
TRBJ2-6 | TRBD1 | TRBV2 | NA | TGTGCCAGACAAAGACAGGGGACAGGGGCCAACGTCCTGACTTTC | CARQRQGTGANVLTF
TRBJ1-2 | NA | TRBV6-1 | NA | TGTGCCAGCAGTGAAGCGGGGGGACCCTATGGCTACACCTTC | CASSEAGGPYGYTF
TRBJ2-7 | NA | TRBV19 | NA | TGTGCCAGTAGTACCACGACAGCCCCTTTCGAACAGGAGCAGTACTTC | CASSTTTAPFEQEQYF
TRBJ1-4 | TRBD1 | TRBV4-1 | once | TGCGCCAGCAGCCAAGAGGGGACAGGGGCCAGAAATGAAAAACTGTTTTTT | CASSQEGTGARNEKLFF
TRBJ2-1 | NA | TRBV6-5 | NA | TGTGCCAGCAACCAAGGGGCAAGACAGTTCTTC | CASNQGARQFF
TRBJ1-5 | TRBD1 | TRBV11-2 | few | TGTGCCAGCAGCTTTGCAGGGGGACAGCCCCAGCATTTT | CASSFAGGQPQHF
TRBJ1-1 | TRBD1 | TRBV29-1 | few | TGCAGCGTGGGTACAGGGGGGAACACTGAAGCTTTCTTT | CSVGTGGNTEAFF
TRBJ2-7 | NA | TRBV6-6 | NA | TGTGCCAGCAGCCCCCCCGCAGGGGCGGGCGAGCAGTACTTC | CASSPPAGAGEQYF
TRBJ1-2 | NA | TRBV6-5 | NA | TGTGCCAGCAGGGACAGTTTTGGCTACACCTTC | CASRDSFGYTF
TRBJ1-1 | NA | TRBV5-6 | NA | TGTGCCAGCAGCTTGAGACAACGTCCTGAAGCTTTCTTT | CASSLRQRPEAFF
TRBJ2-7 | NA | TRBV5-8 | NA | TGTGCCAGCAGCTTGGCCCTCTCCGAGCAGTACTTC | CASSLALSEQYF
TRBJ1-2 | NA | TRBV5-4 | NA | TGTGCCAGCAGCCGGGCGGGGGGCCTGCACCTCTATGGCTACACCTTC | CASSRAGGLHLYGYTF
TRBJ2-1 | TRBD2 | TRBV7-8 | few | TGTGCCAGCAGCGCCTCTCCCGGGAGGGCCTACAATGAGCAGTTCTTC | CASSASPGRAYNEQFF
TRBJ1-1 | NA | TRBV25-1 | NA | TGTGCCAGCTTTGGCCGGGACACTGAAGCTTTCTTT | CASFGRDTEAFF
TRBJ1-1 | NA | TRBV6-5 | NA | TGTGCCAGCAGTTACTCGGAAGGGGTAGGCACTGAAGCTTTCTTT | CASSYSEGVGTEAFF
TRBJ2-7 | NA | TRBV15 | once | TGTGCCACCAGCAGGCCGGACAGCGTATCCTACGAGCAGTACTTC | CATSRPDSVSYEQYF
TRBJ1-5 | TRBD1 | TRBV28 | NA | TGTGCCAGCAGCTGGGACAGTTTTAGCAATCAGCCCCAGCATTTT | CASSWDSFSNQPQHF
TRBJ1-1 | NA | TRBV5-4 | NA | TGTGCCAGCAGCAAGGACAGCTTCAACACTGAAGCTTTCTTT | CASSKDSFNTEAFF
TRBJ1-2 | NA | TRBV28 | NA | TGTGCCAGCAGGGGGGGACGGACATATGGCTACACCTTC | CASRGGRTYGYTF
TRBJ2-3 | TRBD1 | TRBV27 | NA | TGTGCCAGCAGATCCCCGCGAGAGTCAGGGGGCTTAAGAGATACGCAGTATTTT | CASRSPRESGGLRDTQYF
TRBJ1-5 | NA | TRBV28 | NA | TGTGCCAGCAGTTTCACAGGGTTTCAGCCCCAGCATTTT | CASSFTGFQPQHF
TRBJ1-2 | NA | TRBV29-1 | once | TGCAGCGTTGTCCTTGTGGGCAACTATGGCTACACCTTC | CSVVLVGNYGYTF
TRBJ2-5 | NA | TRBV7-9 | NA | TGTGCCAGCACCAACCTGGGGGGTGGCGGCGAAGAGACCCAGTACTTC | CASTNLGGGGEETQYF
TRBJ1-2 | NA | TRBV9 | few | TGTGCCAGCAGCGAACAGGCTAACTATGGCTACACCTTC | CASSEQANYGYTF
TRBJ2-3 | NA | TRBV7-6 | NA | TGTGCCAGCAGCTTTTCGGGGGATACGCAGTATTTT | CASSFSGDTQYF
TRBJ2-7 | NA | TRBV28 | NA | TGTGCCTCCGGGGAGGTCGGTGAGCAGTACTTC | CASGEVGEQYF
TRBJ2-3 | TRBD1 | TRBV18 | NA | TGTGCCAGCTCATCTGGACAGGGGGGCACAGATACGCAGTATTTT | CASSSGQGGTDTQYF
TRBJ2-7 | TRBD1 | TRBV19 | NA | TGTGCCAGTGGAGGGGGACAGGGGGCGCGGGAGCAGTACTTC | CASGGGQGAREQYF
TRBJ1-1 | NA | TRBV28 | NA | TGTGCCAGCAGGTCTCATCAGGGGCGTACTGAAGCTTTCTTT | CASRSHQGRTEAFF
TRBJ2-5 | TRBD2 | TRBV6-5 | NA | TGTGCCAGCCGAAAGGGACTAGCGTGGGAGACCCAGTACTTC | CASRKGLAWETQYF
TRBJ1-5 | NA | TRBV5-5 | NA | TGTGCCAGCAGCTTGGGTCGACAGGATAGCAATCAGCCCCAGCATTTT | CASSLGRQDSNQPQHF